This section outlines one T cell receptor beta chain sequence together with its context. The clone's antigen remains unknown. One base away there is no much larger clone; base qualities are not given. Using the deep immunoSEQ assay, TCR CDR3 regions were amplified from genomic DNA by multiplex PCR. For each cell subset, the extracted genomic DNA was distributed evenly across all wells of several immunoSEQ 96-well plates, and each plate served as one replicate. For sorted subsets, about 200 ng genomic DNA, equal to about 30,000 T cell genomes, was loaded into each replicate PCR. Purified libraries were quantified with a Qubit 3.0 fluorometer, sized on a Bioanalyzer 2100, and re-quantified with the KAPA Library Quantification kit. Every immunoSEQ 96-well plate was sequenced on a separate single-read 150-cycle Illumina NextSeq 550 flow cell. The published analysis was carried out like this. The immunoSEQ output contained only junctional sequences without quality scores, so filtering could not match that applied to full-length reads. Sequences were annotated with PyIR, a Python wrapper for IgBLAST v1.9, and V/J genes and CDR3 were assigned using IMGT germline references. Reads with weak V/J assignments (E-value above 1e-6), missing CDR3, stop codons, out-of-frame junctions, or ambiguous translated residues were removed. V3J clonotypes were defined as sequences sharing an identical inferred V gene, J gene, and CDR3 amino acid sequence. To compute the percentage overlap between repertoires, the number of shared unique clonotypes was divided by the size of the smaller repertoire. Repertoire richness was assessed with RTK rarefaction, the Chao1 estimator, and Recon v2.1 estimates of unobserved clonotypes. Generation probabilities for all TCRbeta clonotypes obtained by the gDNA method from a few donors were computed using OLGA. TCRdb carries this immuneACCESS record with in-frame sequences only. Its versions omit some clonotypes, under half of them owing to an unresolved V gene in the studies checked, with the rest unexplained. That table furnishes V, J and clone size, whereas the DNA furnished D and trimming. For this sample there are around 2.5 million clones; 80% to 95% appear just once. The top ten hold roughly 0.39% of the sample.

The donors were healthy, HIV-negative adults who had no recently reported acute infections or vaccinations. All donors were Caucasian adults living in Nashville, Tennessee, USA. CD4+ T cells were enriched through magnetic negative selection, after which naive cells were positively selected on CD45RA and the remaining negative fraction served as the memory subset. Blood was collected by leukapheresis, and PBMCs were isolated by Ficoll-Histopaque density gradient centrifugation and then cryopreserved in liquid nitrogen vapor phase. Analytical flow cytometry was used to check the purity and quantity of each magnetically sorted T cell population. Genomic DNA was isolated from each sorted fraction and quantified by UV absorbance on a Nanodrop 2000c. V is reduced by 3 bases and J by 11 bases, leaving a spacing of 10 bases between them. The CDR3, from cysteine to phenylalanine, totals 11 residues. Of all the DNA, just the CDR3 is kept, 33 bases in frame from base 1. CDR1 and CDR2 (LNHDA, SQIVND) derive from the germline V gene (reference sequence).

The data stem from a study of shared clonotypes between healthy human individuals (dated by TCRdb to the early 2020s). Turning to the overall study: The cohort included a few men and a couple of women between 18 and 49 years of age. Per donor, three plates each were used for CD4 naive and CD4 memory, two for CD8 naive, and one for CD8 memory. To estimate repertoire size and how much clonotype sharing occurs between individuals, the study deeply sequenced the blood TCR repertoires of roughly 5 healthy adults. To increase sequencing depth and limit assay-specific biases, TCR repertoire library preparation and sequencing were carried out by different laboratories using diverse techniques. Between about 0.85 and 8.9 billion PBMCs per donor were obtained by leukapheresis.

The paper as a whole reports these results and caveats: Rarefaction of sorted-subset datasets indicated incomplete sequencing despite the large sequencing depth. Naive subsets generally had larger estimated clonotype richness than memory subsets. When a handful of donors were compared, the shared fraction of clonotypes was about 5% for naive CD4, about 4% for naive CD8, 2.3% for memory CD4, and roughly 0.4% for memory CD8. Sampling was restricted to blood, and TCR repertoires in tissue are likely to differ from TCR repertoires in blood. Pairwise subsampling led to the expectation that sequencing depth would affect the degree of clonotype sharing among donors. Because the study included a small number of donors, the genetic and exposure-history diversity represented was limited. Clonotypes shared by all four sorted-subset donors showed higher generation probabilities than non-shared clonotypes.

Recombination joined TRBV19 with TRBJ1-1, with no confidently assigned D gene. Input material: naive CD4+ T cells from PBMCs. Taken with the paper, the label for cell subset or site translates to: CD45RA+ positively selected. The receptor was isolated from a man between 18 and 29 years old in good health. Some clones in this sample may be carry-over from other donors' samples. The DNA reads TGTGCCAGTAGTATGACGGAACTTGCTTTCTTT. It translates to CASSMTELAFF. Where the CDR3 stops, the reference TRBV19 and TRBJ1-1 genes take over; the full variable domain is DGGITQSPKYLFRKEGQNVTLSCEQNLNHDAMYWYRQDPGQGLRLIYYSQIVNDFQKGDIAEGYSVSREKKESFPLTVTSAQKNPTAFYLCASSMTELAFFGQGTRLTVV.